This T cell receptor (beta chain) appears in the sequencing data of a study of graft-versus-host responses after intestinal transplantation. Study as a whole: Grafts were multivisceral, liver-intestinal, or isolated intestinal. Anti-thymocyte globulin induction, then tacrolimus and steroids for two to four years, went to all recipients.

Clones were read by immunoSEQ multiplex PCR, and TCRdb kept only the in-frame ones, dropping some. The sample includes under 20,000 clones, approximately 95% of them seen just once. The CDR3 has 15 amino acids. V lost 6 bases and J lost 5, with 17 bases in between. Looked up from germline, CDR1 is KGHSH and CDR2 is LQKENI. Study outcomes and limitations: Peak GvH clone levels in circulation were associated with early post-transplant HvG declines. Marrow from the recipient contained GvH clones, some of which had appeared first in ileum or blood.

Comments on this clone: What it recognizes is unknown.

The chain employs TRBV18 and TRBJ2-1; tentative D call: TRBD1 (6 bases). The clonotype originates from a human patient who received an intestinal transplant, so some T cells may come from the graft donor. Sequencing used PBMCs, obtained 23 days after intestinal transplant. CDR3 nucleotides: TGTGCCAGCTCCCTCCGGGACATAATGAACAATGAGCAGTTCTTC. This translates into CASSLRDIMNNEQFF.